This TCR beta chain came from a study of Ad26.COV2.S vaccination and SARS-CoV-2 variants. With regard to this clone: Its antigen is as yet unknown.

Treatment denoted: 15 to 20 received Ad26.COV2.S at low or high dose, single or two shots; a few received placebo; per-sample allocation not given. Samples analyzed were those drawn on day 63 after the first vaccine or placebo injection. This adult donor, from Boston, was 18-55 years old. Vaccination employed an Ad26 vector expressing the Wuhan-strain SARS-CoV-2 spike. Whole-study results and caveats: Spike-specific TCR breadth was greater after Ad26.COV2.S than placebo.

Produced via immunoSEQ multiplex PCR; TCRdb's table is partial and in-frame only. The sample carries 410,000 or so clones, about nine tenths recorded once. Specimen: peripheral blood, collected in a trial of Ad26.COV2.S vaccine versus placebo. This sequence originates from a person between 18 and 60 years old who received the Ad26.COV2.S COVID-19 vaccine or a placebo.

This CDR3 is CATSTGRGPYGYTF. DNA of the CDR3: TGTGCCACCAGCACCGGGAGGGGGCCCTATGGCTACACCTTC. V and J are TRBV15 and TRBJ1-2; 7 nucleotides match TRBD1. V gave up 4 bases and J gave up 4 bases; unmatched junction bases: 6. CDR3 size: 14 residues. CDR1 and CDR2 (germline): LNHNV, YYDKDF (reference sequence).